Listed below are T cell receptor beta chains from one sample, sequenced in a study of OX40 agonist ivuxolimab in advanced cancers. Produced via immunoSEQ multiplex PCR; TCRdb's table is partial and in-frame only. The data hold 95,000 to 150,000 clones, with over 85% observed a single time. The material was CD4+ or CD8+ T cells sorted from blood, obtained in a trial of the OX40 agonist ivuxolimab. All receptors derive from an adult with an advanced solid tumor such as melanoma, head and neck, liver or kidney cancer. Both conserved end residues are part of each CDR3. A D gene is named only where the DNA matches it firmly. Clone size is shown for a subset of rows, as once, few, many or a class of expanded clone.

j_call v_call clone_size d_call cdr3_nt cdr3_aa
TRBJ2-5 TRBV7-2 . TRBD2 TGTGCCAGCAGCGGTGGTGGGGGAGGGGAGACCCAGTACTTC CASSGGGGGETQYF
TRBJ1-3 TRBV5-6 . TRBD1 TGTGCCAGCAGGCGGGGACAGGCGCTCTCTGGAAACACCATATATTTT CASRRGQALSGNTIYF
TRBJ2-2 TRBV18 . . TGTGCCAGCTCCCGAGGGCGGACCGGGGAGCTGTTTTTT CASSRGRTGELFF
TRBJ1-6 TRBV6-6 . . TGTGCCAGCAGTTACTCGAGGAGGGATTCACCCCTCCACTTT CASSYSRRDSPLHF
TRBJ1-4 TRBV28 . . TGTGCCAGCCGGAGGGGAGTAGGGGAAAAACTGTTTTTT CASRRGVGEKLFF
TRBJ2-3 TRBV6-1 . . TGTGCCAGCAGTGTAGTGGGTACAGATACGCAGTATTTT CASSVVGTDTQYF
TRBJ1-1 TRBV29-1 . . TGCAGCGTGGACCGTGGCAGGGGCACTGAAGCTTTCTTT CSVDRGRGTEAFF
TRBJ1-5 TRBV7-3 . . TGTGCCAGCAGCAAAGGGGTGGGTCAGCCCCAGCATTTT CASSKGVGQPQHF
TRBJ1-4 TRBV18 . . TGTGCCAGCTCACCACGGACAGCTTCCCCCGAAAAACTGTTTTTT CASSPRTASPEKLFF
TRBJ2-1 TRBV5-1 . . TGCGCCAGCAGCTTGCGGGCAGGAACGGGTGGCTACAATGAGCAGTTCTTC CASSLRAGTGGYNEQFF
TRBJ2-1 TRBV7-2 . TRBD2 TGTGCCAGCAGCTTACATATCGGGGGGTCGGGTCGCAATGAGCAGTTCTTC CASSLHIGGSGRNEQFF
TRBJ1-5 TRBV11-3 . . TGTGCCAGCACCACGAGGGATTATCGCAATCAGCCCCAGCATTTT CASTTRDYRNQPQHF
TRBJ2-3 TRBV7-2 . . TGTGCCAGCAGCCGAACGGCCACAGATACGCAGTATTTT CASSRTATDTQYF
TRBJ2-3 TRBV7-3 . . TGTGCCAGCAGCTTAACTAGCGGTCGGGGCACAGATACGCAGTATTTT CASSLTSGRGTDTQYF
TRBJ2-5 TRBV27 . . TGTGCCAGCAGTTTACGGCAGGGAGGTCTCAAGCAGTACTTC CASSLRQGGLKQYF
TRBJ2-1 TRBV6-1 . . TGTGCCAGCAGACCAGAGACCAATGAGCAGTTCTTC CASRPETNEQFF
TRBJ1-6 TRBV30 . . TGTGCCTGGACCCCTCGGCCTATGAGCTCCTATAATTCACCCCTCCACTTT CAWTPRPMSSYNSPLHF
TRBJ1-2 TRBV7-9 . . TGTGCCAGCAGCCCCCGACGAGGCCCGTCTGATGGCTACACCTTC CASSPRRGPSDGYTF
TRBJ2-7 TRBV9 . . TGTGCCAGCAGCGTAGATCCGGGGGCGAGCTACGAGCAGTACTTC CASSVDPGASYEQYF
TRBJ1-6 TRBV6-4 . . TGTGCCAGCAGTGACCAGGGATTCAGTTCACCCCTCCACTTT CASSDQGFSSPLHF
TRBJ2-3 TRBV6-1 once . TGTGCCAGCACTCTAAGAGGGGACTTCACAGATACGCAGTATTTT CASTLRGDFTDTQYF
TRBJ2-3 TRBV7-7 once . TGTGCCAGCAGCCCGGGCTCCACGACAGATACGCAGTATTTT CASSPGSTTDTQYF
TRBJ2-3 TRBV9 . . TGTGCCAGCAGCGTTCGGACATCCGAGGATACGCAGTATTTT CASSVRTSEDTQYF
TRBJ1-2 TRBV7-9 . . TGTGACAGCAGCTTAGGGGCTAACTATGGCTACACCTTC CDSSLGANYGYTF
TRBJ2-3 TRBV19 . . TGTGCCAGTAGTATCGGTTTTAGGCCGGATACGCAGTATTTT CASSIGFRPDTQYF
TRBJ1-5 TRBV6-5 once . TGTGCCAGCAGACAGAGCAGGGGAAGCAATCAGCCCCAGCATTTT CASRQSRGSNQPQHF
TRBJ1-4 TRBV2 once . TGTGCCAGCAGCCGGGCCTCTGCAACTAATGAAAAACTGTTTTTT CASSRASATNEKLFF
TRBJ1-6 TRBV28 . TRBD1 TGTGCCAGCAGCTACCCAGGGACAGGGCGGAATTCACCCCTCCACTTT CASSYPGTGRNSPLHF
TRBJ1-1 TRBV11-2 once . TGTGCCAGCAGCTTCAGGGTGCCGGACACTGAAGCTTTCTTT CASSFRVPDTEAFF
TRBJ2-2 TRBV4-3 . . TGCGCCAGCAGCTCGAACCCCAGTAGCCTCACCGGGGAGCTGTTTTTT CASSSNPSSLTGELFF
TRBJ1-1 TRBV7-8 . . TGTGCCAGCAGCTTACGGGGGGCTGGGACTGAAGCTTTCTTT CASSLRGAGTEAFF
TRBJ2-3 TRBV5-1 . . TGCGCCAGCAAAGAGGCGTCGACAGATACGCAGTATTTT CASKEASTDTQYF
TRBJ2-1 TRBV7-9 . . TGTGCCAGCAGCTTAGCGCCTGTTAGCTCCTACAATGAGCAGTTCTTC CASSLAPVSSYNEQFF
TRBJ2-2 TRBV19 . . TGTGCCAGTAGTGTCGGACCAGCGCACACCGGGGAGCTGTTTTTT CASSVGPAHTGELFF
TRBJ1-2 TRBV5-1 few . TGCGCCAGCAGCTTGACGGGAGGCGCGGTTAACTATGGCTACACCTTC CASSLTGGAVNYGYTF
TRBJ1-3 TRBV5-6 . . TGTGCCAGCAGGAAGGGAATTTCTGGAAACACCATATATTTT CASRKGISGNTIYF
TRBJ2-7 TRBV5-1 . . TGCGCCAGCAGCTTGGGGGCTACCTCCTACGAGCAGTACTTC CASSLGATSYEQYF
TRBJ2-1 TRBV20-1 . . TGCAGTGCGCGGCATCATGAGCAGTTCTTC CSARHHEQFF
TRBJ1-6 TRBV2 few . TGTGCCAGCGCTCCTACCTCCTATAATTCACCCCTCCACTTT CASAPTSYNSPLHF
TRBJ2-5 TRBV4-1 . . TGCGCCAGCAGCCAAGGAGTGGCGAAAGAGACCCAGTACTTC CASSQGVAKETQYF
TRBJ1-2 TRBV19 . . TGTGCCAGTAGTATAGGGGAAGGGACCTATGGCTACACCTTC CASSIGEGTYGYTF
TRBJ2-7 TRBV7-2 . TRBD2 TGTGCCAGCAGCTTCTCGGGCGGGAGTAGTTACGAGCAGTACTTC CASSFSGGSSYEQYF
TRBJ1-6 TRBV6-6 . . TGTGCCAGCAGTTCCCCCAGGGATAATTCACCCCTCCACTTT CASSSPRDNSPLHF
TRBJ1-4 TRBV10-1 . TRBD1 TGCGCCAGCAGTGAGGGGGGTTCGGGACAGGGGATGGAAAAACTGTTTTTT CASSEGGSGQGMEKLFF
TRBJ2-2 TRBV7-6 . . TGTGCCAGCACCTCACAGGGTATCGATACCGGGGAGCTGTTTTTT CASTSQGIDTGELFF
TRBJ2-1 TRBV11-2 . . TGTGCCAGCAGCCCACGAAGGGAATCCAATGAGCAGTTCTTC CASSPRRESNEQFF
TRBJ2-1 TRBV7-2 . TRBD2 TGTGCCAGCAGCTTCGGACTAGCGTGGAATGAGCAGTTCTTC CASSFGLAWNEQFF
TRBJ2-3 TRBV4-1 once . TGCGCCAGCAGCCAAGGAGACAGACAGATACGCAGTATAGCGCAGTATTTT CASSQGDRQIRSIAQYF
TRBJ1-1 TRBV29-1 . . TGCAGCGTTGAAGATCACGGGGCCGGTAGCACTGAAGCTTTCTTT CSVEDHGAGSTEAFF
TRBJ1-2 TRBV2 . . TGTGCCAGCAGTGAGTCGGGCAGGGACGGCTACACCTTC CASSESGRDGYTF
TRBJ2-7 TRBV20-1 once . TGCAGTCTTCCGGGTCCAGAGCAGCACTTC CSLPGPEQHF